The present TCR beta chain was sequenced within a study of blood T cell repertoires in COVID-19 (dated by TCRdb to the early 2020s). With regard to the full study: The collaborator samples originated in the United States, Italy and Spain and spanned the acute and convalescent phases of COVID-19. The prospective study material was composed of cDNA or gDNA derived from T cells, B-cell-depleted T cells, or PBMCs. The dataset comprised deeply sampled blood TCRbeta repertoires from subjects exposed to, actively infected with, or recovered from COVID-19. The repertoires were released in a freely available public database meant as a resource for research on the immune response to SARS-CoV-2. Samples were obtained from the ongoing ImmuneRACE study (first 160 participants) and from 1,254 subjects provided by 6 global collaborators. Sample metadata almost always included a de-identified subject ID, COVID-19 status, age in years and sex. Where available, HLA class I and class II types were obtained from metadata supplied by the sample provider rather than from assay-based typing.

Overall results and qualifications from the work: How much clinical and demographic metadata was included differed by source and by participant, and the metadata was provided uncurated.

The collaborating institutions used their own protocols to collect whole blood in K2EDTA tubes. Collaborator samples were shipped for TCRbeta analysis as frozen whole blood, isolated PBMCs, or DNA extracted from either sample type. The CDR3 contains 13 residues, cysteine and phenylalanine counted. The CDR3 DNA has 39 bases and is translated from base 1. V lost 3 bases and J lost 7 bases; the stretch between them is 10 bases long. For CDR1 and CDR2, the germline V gene lists ENHRY and SYGVKD. TCRbeta CDR3 regions were amplified from genomic DNA using the immunoSEQ Assay, a bias-controlled multiplex PCR. The paper's data handling went like this. Nucleated cell counts per sample were estimated from amplification of reference gene primers within the assay. To quantify the absolute abundance of each unique TCRbeta CDR3 rearrangement, sequence reads were collapsed and filtered. For each sample, productive Simpson clonality was calculated by taking the square root of Simpson's diversity index across productive rearrangements. This immuneACCESS table, as held by TCRdb, lists in-frame sequences with V and J called but not all clones. Of the missing ones, under half trace to an unresolved V gene in checked studies; the others have no known cause. V and J calls and clone size are given by that table; D and trimming were obtained from the DNA. The sample profile shows about 110,000 clones; around 80% of them were found once. The ten largest account for approximately 15% of the sample.

This clone was observed a few times. The antigen it binds to is not known. Base quality data are lacking; no much larger clone is found one base away. This sequence uses TRBV10-3 and TRBJ1-5; a tentative D match to TRBD1 spans 5 bases. Input material: peripheral blood. The clonotype originates from an elderly woman with acute or convalescent COVID-19. The DNA reads TGTGCCATCAGTGAAGGGGTAGGCCAGCCCCAGCATTTT. It translates to CAISEGVGQPQHF.